These 21 T cell receptor beta chains came from one sample sequenced in a study of cytomegalovirus exposure and HLA in healthy donors (dated by TCRdb to between 2016 and 2019). The library was made by the immunoSEQ multiplex PCR assay. The multiplex PCR relied on a mix of 60 forward primers for TCR Vbeta segments and 13 reverse primers for TCR Jbeta segments. In its TCRdb copy, this immuneACCESS table keeps in-frame sequences only and misses some clones. Where compared with another copy, unresolved V genes explain less than half of these, and the others have no known cause. A total of 80,000 or so clones appear in this sample, 65% to 85% of them only once. The top ten clonotypes cover over 4.5% of the sample. The sample taken for sequencing was PBMCs. The receptors derive from a man aged 60 to 75 in good health and CMV-seropositive.

The rearrangement links TRBV6-4 to TRBJ2-3, with TRBD2 matching 12 bases. In germline, CDR1 is MRHNA, CDR2 SNTAGT. Trimming removed 8 bases from V and 1 base from J; junction bases left unmatched: 4. CDR3 length: 15 amino acids. CDR3 coding DNA: TGTGCCAGCTCATGGACTAGCGGGGGCACAGATACGCAGTATTTT. The encoded protein is CASSWTSGGTDTQYF.

This chain connects TRBV7-8 to TRBJ1-1; 8 bases align to TRBD1. CDR3 length: 15 residues. The V gene end was trimmed by 4 bases and the J gene end by 2 bases; junction bases not matched to a gene: 6. Germline V gene lookup returns CDR1 SGHVS and CDR2 FQNEAQ. The CDR3 loop is CASSWPQGDNTEAFF. The CDR3 nucleotides are TGTGCCAGCAGCTGGCCACAGGGGGATAACACTGAAGCTTTCTTT.

This clone appeared a single time. The rearrangement joins TRBV7-9 to TRBJ2-1; 7 positions match TRBD2. The CDR3 extends over 16 amino acids. Germline V lookup: CDR1 SEHNR, CDR2 FQNEAQ (reference sequence). V gave up 0 bases and J gave up 6 bases; unmatched junction bases: 8. The CDR3 region has the DNA TGTGCCAGCAGCTTAGCGACGGGACTATCTTTCAATGAGCAGTTCTTC. Its protein is CASSLATGLSFNEQFF. The complete variable domain, with remaining parts taken from reference TRBV7-9 and TRBJ2-1, reads DTGVSQNPRHKITKRGQNVTFRCDPISEHNRLYWYRQTLGQGPEFLTYFQNEAQLEKSRLLSDRFSAERPKGSFSTLEIQRTEQGDSAMYLCASSLATGLSFNEQFFGPGTRLTVL.

The V and J genes are TRBV2 and TRBJ1-5; TRBD1 matches at 8 bases. The trim removed 3 bases at V and 4 bases at J, leaving 14 bases unmatched. The germline gives CDR1 SNHLY, CDR2 FYNNEI. The CDR3 extends over 18 amino acids. The CDR3 sequence: CASSDGYTADRANQPQHF. In DNA, the CDR3 is TGTGCCAGCAGTGATGGTTACACCGCGGACAGGGCTAATCAGCCCCAGCATTTT.

The genes are TRBV9 and TRBJ2-7; D might be TRBD2 (6 bases). Germline V lookup: CDR1 SGDLS, CDR2 YYNGEE. The CDR3 totals 16 residues. Trimming pared 3 bases from V and 3 bases from J, leaving 19 bases between. The CDR3 nucleotides are TGTGCCAGCAGCGAGAGGGGCTTTCAGGAGGGCTACGAGCAGTACTTC. Protein: CASSERGFQEGYEQYF.

V is TRBV10-1 and J is TRBJ2-1; the D is unclear. From germline, CDR1 is WNHNN and CDR2 SYGVQD (reference sequence). The V and J ends lost 5 bases and 4 bases respectively, with 18 bases between them. This CDR3 contains 16 residues. The CDR3 sequence is CASSYIPGLGYNEQFF. CDR3 DNA sequence: TGCGCCAGCAGTTACATCCCGGGTCTGGGTTACAATGAGCAGTTCTTC.

V and J are TRBV30 and TRBJ2-1; 9 bases map to TRBD2. V lost 8 bases, J lost 5 bases, and 7 bases stayed unmatched. Germline values: CDR1 GTSNPN, CDR2 SVGIG (reference sequence). The CDR3 has 13 amino acids. The CDR3 region is CAAGTSFNNEQFF. CDR3 nucleotides: TGTGCCGCCGGGACTAGCTTTAACAATGAGCAGTTCTTC.

The chain couples TRBV5-5 to TRBJ1-4; D remains ambiguous. V was pared by 4 bases and J by 0 bases, with 10 bases between. Per the germline V gene, CDR1 is SGHKS and CDR2 is YYEKEE (reference sequence). The CDR3 covers 15 residues. The CDR3 here is CASSPGSATNEKLFF. The CDR3 coding sequence is TGTGCCAGCAGCCCAGGCTCTGCAACTAATGAAAAACTGTTTTTT. Together with reference TRBV5-5 and TRBJ1-4, the CDR3 gives the full variable domain: DAGVTQSPTHLIKTRGQQVTLRCSPISGHKSVSWYQQVLGQGPQFIFQYYEKEERGRGNFPDRFSARQFPNYSSELNVNALLLGDSALYLCASSPGSATNEKLFFGSGTQLSVL.

This clone turned up a few times. This chain connects TRBV7-9 to TRBJ1-4, with 9 bases lining up with TRBD1. Germline V gives CDR1 SEHNR, CDR2 FQNEAQ (reference sequence). This CDR3 is built from 15 residues. The ends lost 1 base at V and 10 bases at J; junction bases unmatched: 7. DNA of the CDR3: TGTGCCAGCAGCTTAGGGGGACAGGGCGACGTAAAACTGTTTTTT. This codes for CASSLGGQGDVKLFF. Filled out from reference TRBV7-9 and TRBJ1-4, the complete variable domain reads DTGVSQNPRHKITKRGQNVTFRCDPISEHNRLYWYRQTLGQGPEFLTYFQNEAQLEKSRLLSDRFSAERPKGSFSTLEIQRTEQGDSAMYLCASSLGGQGDVKLFFGSGTQLSVL.

The V and J genes are TRBV4-1 and TRBJ2-1; no clear D. Trimming left V 1 base short and J 6 bases short, with 10 bases between. Per the germline V gene, CDR1 is MGHRA and CDR2 is YSYEKL. The CDR3 is 14 residues long. CDR3 sequence: CASSQVRSLNEQFF. For the CDR3, the DNA is TGCGCCAGCAGCCAAGTTCGGAGCCTCAATGAGCAGTTCTTC.

V gene TRBV6-1 combines with J gene TRBJ2-1; 13 bases fit TRBD2. V was clipped by 8 bases and J by 6 bases; unmatched bases: 7. Looked up from germline, CDR1 is MNHNS and CDR2 is SASEGT. This CDR3 is 15 amino acids long. The CDR3, as DNA: TGTGCCAGCCTACCTGGGACTAGCGGGATCAATGAGCAGTTCTTC. This gives the protein CASLPGTSGINEQFF.

The rearrangement links TRBV6-6 to TRBJ2-7; D gene ambiguous. The germline CDR1 and CDR2 sequences are MNHNY and SVGAGI (reference sequence). The CDR3 length is 11 residues. Trimming shortened V by 6 bases and J by 7 bases, and 10 bases separated the two germline ends. The chain's CDR3 is CASRTVNEQYF. CDR3 sequence (DNA): TGTGCCAGCAGGACTGTTAATGAGCAGTACTTC.

This clone showed up just a few times. The rearrangement links TRBV5-4 to TRBJ2-1; 10 bases are shared with TRBD2. The ends lost 1 base at V and 6 bases at J; junction bases unmatched: 4. The CDR3 contains 15 residues. In germline, CDR1 is SGHNT, CDR2 YYREEE (reference sequence). The CDR3 here is CASSLKLAGFNEQFF. The CDR3 nucleotides are TGTGCCAGCAGCTTGAAACTAGCGGGATTCAATGAGCAGTTCTTC. The whole variable domain, filled in from reference TRBV5-4 and TRBJ2-1, reads ETGVTQSPTHLIKTRGQQVTLRCSSQSGHNTVSWYQQALGQGPQFIFQYYREEENGRGNFPPRFSGLQFPNYSSELNVNALELDDSALYLCASSLKLAGFNEQFFGPGTRLTVL.

V usage is TRBV12-5 and J usage is TRBJ2-5; D call uncertain. The CDR3 length is 10 residues. The germline gives CDR1 LGHNT, CDR2 FRNRAP. V was trimmed by 6 bases and J by 10 bases, leaving 9 bases between them. The CDR3 here is CASGPWSQYF. CDR3 coding DNA: TGTGCTAGTGGGCCCTGGAGCCAGTACTTC.

The rearrangement links TRBV19 to TRBJ2-5; 10 nucleotides agree with TRBD2. V was pared by 1 base and J by 5 bases, with 1 base of the junction left unmatched. Germline lookup yields CDR1 LNHDA and CDR2 SQIVND (reference sequence). The CDR3 is made up of 14 amino acids. The DNA for the CDR3 is TGTGCCAGTAGTATAGTTAGCGGGAGGGAGACCCAGTACTTC. This codes for CASSIVSGRETQYF.

The CDR3 sequence is CASSEGGNTGELFF. The CDR3 bases are TGTGCCAGCAGTGAGGGGGGGAACACCGGGGAGCTGTTTTTT. The chain links TRBV6-4 to TRBJ2-2; D possibly corresponds to TRBD2 (6 bases). The V end was cut by 3 bases, the J end by 1 base, with 6 bases between. The germline V gene has CDR1 MRHNA and CDR2 SNTAGT. This CDR3 has 14 residues.

The gene calls are TRBV27 and TRBJ2-7; the D is unclear. CDR1 is MNHEY and CDR2 is SMNVEV in the germline V gene (reference sequence). This CDR3 is built from 11 residues. V was shortened by 8 bases and J by 10 bases, with 15 bases between the two germline ends. In DNA form, the CDR3 reads TGTGCCAGCTCCACCTTGGGCCACCAGTACTTC. Its translation is CASSTLGHQYF.

The chain is built from TRBV5-6 and TRBJ1-3, with D uncertain. V shed 1 base and J shed 8 bases, with 4 bases lying between them. This CDR3 has 11 residues. Germline values: CDR1 SGHDT, CDR2 YYEEEE. The CDR3 bases are TGTGCCAGCAGCTTGAGAGACACCATATATTTT. Amino acid sequence: CASSLRDTIYF.

The chain combines TRBV18 with TRBJ2-7; 8 nucleotides line up with TRBD2. V gave up 7 bases and J gave up 3 bases; unmatched junction bases: 8. Germline V CDR1 and CDR2: KGHSH, LQKENI. CDR3 length: 14 amino acids. The DNA for the CDR3 is TGTGCCAGCTTATGCGGGAGGACTTTCTACGAGCAGTACTTC. This codes for CASLCGRTFYEQYF.

The chain is built from TRBV10-3 and TRBJ2-7, with a possible D match to TRBD1 (5 bases). Germline loops: CDR1 ENHRY, CDR2 SYGVKD. The CDR3 consists of 14 residues. V lost 8 bases to trimming and J lost 0 bases, with 14 bases between them. The CDR3 protein is CAIRDQGNSYEQYF. In nucleotides, the CDR3 is TGTGCCATCCGAGATCAGGGAAACTCCTACGAGCAGTACTTC.

The chain couples TRBV5-6 to TRBJ1-6; TRBD1 aligns across 10 bases. V lost 3 bases, J lost 9 bases, and 9 bases stayed unmatched. Germline V gene sequence: CDR1 SGHDT, CDR2 YYEEEE. The CDR3 is 16 residues long. CDR3 sequence reads: CASSSDRGRGGSPLHF. The CDR3 nucleotides are TGTGCCAGCAGCTCAGACAGGGGGCGCGGCGGTTCACCCCTCCACTTT.